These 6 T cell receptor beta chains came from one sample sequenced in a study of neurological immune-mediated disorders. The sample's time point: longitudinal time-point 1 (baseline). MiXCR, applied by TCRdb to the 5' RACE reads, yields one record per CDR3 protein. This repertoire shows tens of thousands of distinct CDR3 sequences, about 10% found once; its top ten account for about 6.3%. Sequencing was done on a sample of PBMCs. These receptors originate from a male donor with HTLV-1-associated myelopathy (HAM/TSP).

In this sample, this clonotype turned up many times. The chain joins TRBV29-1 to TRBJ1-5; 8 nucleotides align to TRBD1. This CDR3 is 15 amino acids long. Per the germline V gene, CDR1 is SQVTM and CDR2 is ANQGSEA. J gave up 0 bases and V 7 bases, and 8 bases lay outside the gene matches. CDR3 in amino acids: CSAKTGVDSNQPQHF. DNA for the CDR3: TGCAGCGCCAAGACAGGGGTTGATAGCAATCAGCCCCAGCATTTT.

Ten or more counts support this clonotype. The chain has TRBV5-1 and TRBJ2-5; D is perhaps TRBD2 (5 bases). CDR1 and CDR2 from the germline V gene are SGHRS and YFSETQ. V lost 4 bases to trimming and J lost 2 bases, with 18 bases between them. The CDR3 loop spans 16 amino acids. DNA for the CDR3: TGCGCCAGCAGCATTGGGGTCCTAGGAGGTCAAGAGACCCAGTACTTC. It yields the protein CASSIGVLGGQETQYF.

The DNA of the CDR3 is TGTGCCAGCCGAGACGGGGGGGCTGAAGCTTTCTTT. It specifies CASRDGGAEAFF. The chain links TRBV18 to TRBJ1-1, with D perhaps matching TRBD1 (5 bases). This CDR3 contains 12 residues. Germline lookup yields CDR1 KGHSH and CDR2 LQKENI. V lost 8 bases to trimming and J lost 6 bases, with 13 bases between them.

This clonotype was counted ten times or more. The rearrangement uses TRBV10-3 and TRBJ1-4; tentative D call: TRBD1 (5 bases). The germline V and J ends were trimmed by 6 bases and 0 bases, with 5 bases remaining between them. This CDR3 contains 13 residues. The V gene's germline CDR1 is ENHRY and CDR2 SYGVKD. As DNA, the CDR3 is TGTGCCATCAGGGGACCAACTAATGAAAAACTGTTTTTT. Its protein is CAIRGPTNEKLFF.

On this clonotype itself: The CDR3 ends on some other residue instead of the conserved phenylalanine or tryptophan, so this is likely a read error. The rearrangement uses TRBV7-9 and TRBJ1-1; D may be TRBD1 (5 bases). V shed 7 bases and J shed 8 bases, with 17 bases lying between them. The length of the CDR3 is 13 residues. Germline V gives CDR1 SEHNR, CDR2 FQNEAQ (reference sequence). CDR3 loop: CASIPPRGSEAFL. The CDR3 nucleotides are TGTGCCAGCATCCCCCCTCGGGGGAGCGAAGCTTTCCTT.

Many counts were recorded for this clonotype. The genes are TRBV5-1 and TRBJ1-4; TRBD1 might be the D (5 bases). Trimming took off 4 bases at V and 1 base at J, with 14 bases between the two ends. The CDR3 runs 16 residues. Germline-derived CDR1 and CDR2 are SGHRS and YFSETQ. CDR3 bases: TGCGCCAGCAGCGCAACCCTCCAGGGAACTAATGAAAAACTGTTTTTT. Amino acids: CASSATLQGTNEKLFF.